The 3 T cell receptor beta chains below all came from one sample that was sequenced in a study of blood T cell repertoires in COVID-19. Repertoires were generated with immunoSEQ multiplex PCR, while TCRdb's copy carries only in-frame clones and drops some. This repertoire shows about 390,000 clones, approximately 87% found once; its top ten account for around 10%. The material sequenced was PBMCs or T cells enriched from blood (not recorded which). These receptors all come from a woman aged 45-60 years who had recovered from COVID-19.

The chain uses TRBV5-1 and TRBJ2-2, with 12 bases identical to TRBD2. The CDR3 covers 16 residues. Germline CDR1 is SGHRS and CDR2 is YFSETQ. V was pared by 3 bases and J by 2 bases, with 2 bases of the junction left unmatched. CDR3 nucleotide sequence: TGCGCCAGCAGCTGGACTAGCGGGGCTAACACCGGGGAGCTGTTTTTT. Translation gives CASSWTSGANTGELFF. The full variable domain, completed using reference TRBV5-1 and TRBJ2-2, is KAGVTQTPRYLIKTRGQQVTLSCSPISGHRSVSWYQQTPGQGLQFLFEYFSETQRNKGNFPGRFSGRQFSNSRSEMNVSTLELGDSALYLCASSWTSGANTGELFFGEGSRLTVL.

The chain links TRBV7-2 to TRBJ1-5, with D unresolved. The germline V gene has CDR1 SGHTA and CDR2 FQGNSA. V was shortened by 5 bases and J by 0 bases, with 8 bases between the two germline ends. This CDR3 is built from 14 residues. CDR3 amino acids: CASSPVFSNQPQHF. The CDR3 region has the DNA TGTGCCAGCAGCCCAGTTTTTAGCAATCAGCCCCAGCATTTT. Full variable domain (remainder filled in from reference TRBV7-2 and TRBJ1-5): GAGVSQSPSNKVTEKGKDVELRCDPISGHTALYWYRQSLGQGLEFLIYFQGNSAPDKSGLPSDRFSAERTGGSVSTLTIQRTQQEDSAVYLCASSPVFSNQPQHFGDGTRLSIL.

A note on this clone: Other nucleotide sequences from this sample produce the same CDR3. The rearrangement joins TRBV30 to TRBJ2-3; D gene ambiguous. The CDR3 contains 11 residues. Germline assignment: CDR1 GTSNPN and CDR2 SVGIG (reference sequence). Trimming took 0 bases from V and 6 from J, leaving 4 bases between them. The chain's CDR3 is CAWSVSDTQYF. In DNA form, the CDR3 reads TGTGCCTGGAGTGTATCTGATACGCAGTATTTT.